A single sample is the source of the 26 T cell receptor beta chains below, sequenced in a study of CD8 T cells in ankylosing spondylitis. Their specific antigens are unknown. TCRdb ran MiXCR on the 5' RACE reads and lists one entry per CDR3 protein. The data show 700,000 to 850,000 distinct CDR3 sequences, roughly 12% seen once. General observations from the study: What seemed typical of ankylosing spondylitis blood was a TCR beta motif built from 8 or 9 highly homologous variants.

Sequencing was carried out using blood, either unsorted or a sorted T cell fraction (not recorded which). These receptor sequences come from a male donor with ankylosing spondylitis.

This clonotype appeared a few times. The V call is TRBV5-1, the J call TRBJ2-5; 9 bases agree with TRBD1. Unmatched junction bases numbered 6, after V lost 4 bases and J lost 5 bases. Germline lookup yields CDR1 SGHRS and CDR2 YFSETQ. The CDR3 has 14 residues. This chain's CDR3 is CASSGTGTGETQYF. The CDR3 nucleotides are TGCGCCAGCAGCGGAACAGGGACAGGGGAGACCCAGTACTTC.

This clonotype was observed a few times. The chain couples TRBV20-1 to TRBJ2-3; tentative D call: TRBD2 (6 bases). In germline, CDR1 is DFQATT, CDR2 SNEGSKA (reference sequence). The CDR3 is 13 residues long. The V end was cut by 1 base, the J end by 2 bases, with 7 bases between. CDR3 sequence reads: CSARGGVTDTQYF. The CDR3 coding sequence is TGCAGTGCTAGAGGGGGGGTCACAGATACGCAGTATTTT.

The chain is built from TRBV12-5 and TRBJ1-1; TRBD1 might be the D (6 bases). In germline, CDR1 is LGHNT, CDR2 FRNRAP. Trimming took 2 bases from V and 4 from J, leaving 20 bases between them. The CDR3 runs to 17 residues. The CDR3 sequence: CASGLRREAGGATEAFF. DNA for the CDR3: TGTGCTAGTGGTTTGAGAAGGGAGGCGGGGGGGGCCACTGAAGCTTTCTTT.

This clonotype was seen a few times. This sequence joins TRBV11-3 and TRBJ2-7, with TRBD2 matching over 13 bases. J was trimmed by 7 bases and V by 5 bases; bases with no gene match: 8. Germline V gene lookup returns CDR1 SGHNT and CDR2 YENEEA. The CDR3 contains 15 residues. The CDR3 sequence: CASSPGLAGSREQYF. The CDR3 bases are TGTGCCAGCAGCCCGGGACTAGCGGGATCAAGGGAGCAGTACTTC. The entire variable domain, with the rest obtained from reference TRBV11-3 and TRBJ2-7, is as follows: EAGVVQSPRYKIIEKKQPVAFWCNPISGHNTLYWYLQNLGQGPELLIRYENEEAVDDSQLPKDRFSAERLKGVDSTLKIQPAELGDSAVYLCASSPGLAGSREQYFGPGTRLTVT.

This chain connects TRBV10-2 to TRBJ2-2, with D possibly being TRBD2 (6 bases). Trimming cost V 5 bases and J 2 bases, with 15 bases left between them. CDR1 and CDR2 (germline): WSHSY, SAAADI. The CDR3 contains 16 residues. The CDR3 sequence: CASSRRGLLNTGELFF. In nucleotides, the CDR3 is TGCGCCAGCAGTCGAAGGGGACTTCTCAACACCGGGGAGCTGTTTTTT.

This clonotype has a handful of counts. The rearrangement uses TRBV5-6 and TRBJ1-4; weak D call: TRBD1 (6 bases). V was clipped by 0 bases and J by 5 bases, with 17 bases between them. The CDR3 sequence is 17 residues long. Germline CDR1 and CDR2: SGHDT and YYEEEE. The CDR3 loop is CASSLVRGGRVNEKLFF. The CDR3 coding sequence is TGTGCCAGCAGCTTGGTGCGCGGGGGGCGCGTAAATGAAAAACTGTTTTTT.

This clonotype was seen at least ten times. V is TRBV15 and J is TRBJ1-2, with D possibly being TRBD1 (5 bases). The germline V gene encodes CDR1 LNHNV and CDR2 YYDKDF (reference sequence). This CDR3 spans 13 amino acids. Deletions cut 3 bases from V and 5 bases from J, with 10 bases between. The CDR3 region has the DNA TGTGCCACCAGCAGGCCTGGGGGTTATGGCTACACCTTC. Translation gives CATSRPGGYGYTF.

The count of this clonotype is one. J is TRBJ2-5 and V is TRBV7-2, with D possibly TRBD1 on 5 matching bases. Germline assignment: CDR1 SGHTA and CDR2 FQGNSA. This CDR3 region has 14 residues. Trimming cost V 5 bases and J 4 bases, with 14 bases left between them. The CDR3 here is CASSLYGQLETQYF. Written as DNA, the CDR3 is TGTGCCAGCAGCCTATACGGACAATTAGAGACCCAGTACTTC.

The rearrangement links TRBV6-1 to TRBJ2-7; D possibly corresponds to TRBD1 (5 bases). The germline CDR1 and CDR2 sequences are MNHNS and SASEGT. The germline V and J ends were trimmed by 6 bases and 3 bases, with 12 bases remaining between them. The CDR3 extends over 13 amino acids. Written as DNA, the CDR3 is TGTGCCAGCAGAAGGATCAGGGACTACGAGCAGTACTTC. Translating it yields CASRRIRDYEQYF.

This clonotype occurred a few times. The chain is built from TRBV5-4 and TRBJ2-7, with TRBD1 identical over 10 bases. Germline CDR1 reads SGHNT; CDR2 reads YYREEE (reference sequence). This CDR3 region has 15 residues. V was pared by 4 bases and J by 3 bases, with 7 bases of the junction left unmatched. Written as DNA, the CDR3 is TGTGCCAGCAGCCGGAACGGACAGGGGGGCTACGAGCAGTACTTC. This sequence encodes CASSRNGQGGYEQYF. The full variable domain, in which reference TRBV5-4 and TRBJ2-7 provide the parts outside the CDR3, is ETGVTQSPTHLIKTRGQQVTLRCSSQSGHNTVSWYQQALGQGPQFIFQYYREEENGRGNFPPRFSGLQFPNYSSELNVNALELDDSALYLCASSRNGQGGYEQYFGPGTRLTVT.

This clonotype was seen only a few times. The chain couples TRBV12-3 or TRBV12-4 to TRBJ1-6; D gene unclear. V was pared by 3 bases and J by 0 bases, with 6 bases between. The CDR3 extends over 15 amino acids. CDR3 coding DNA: TGTGCCAGCAGTTTCCAACGCTCCTATAATTCACCCCTCCACTTT. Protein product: CASSFQRSYNSPLHF.

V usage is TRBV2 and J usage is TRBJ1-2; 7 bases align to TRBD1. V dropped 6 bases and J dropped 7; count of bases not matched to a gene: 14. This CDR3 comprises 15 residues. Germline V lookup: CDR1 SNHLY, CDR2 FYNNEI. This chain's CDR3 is CASRDFGGQIGGYTF. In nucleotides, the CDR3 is TGTGCCAGCAGGGACTTCGGGGGACAGATAGGTGGCTACACCTTC. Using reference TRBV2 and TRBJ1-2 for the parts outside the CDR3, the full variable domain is EPEVTQTPSHQVTQMGQEVILRCVPISNHLYFYWYRQILGQKVEFLVSFYNNEISEKSEIFDDQFSVERPDGSNFTLKIRSTKLEDSAMYFCASRDFGGQIGGYTFGSGTRLTVV.

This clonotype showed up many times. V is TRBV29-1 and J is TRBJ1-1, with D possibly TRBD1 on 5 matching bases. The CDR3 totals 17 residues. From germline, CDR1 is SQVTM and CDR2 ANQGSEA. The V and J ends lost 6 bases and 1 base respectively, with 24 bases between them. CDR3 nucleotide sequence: TGCAGCGTACTAAACGTGGGACTTCGAGGGCGGAACACTGAAGCTTTCTTT. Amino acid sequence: CSVLNVGLRGRNTEAFF.

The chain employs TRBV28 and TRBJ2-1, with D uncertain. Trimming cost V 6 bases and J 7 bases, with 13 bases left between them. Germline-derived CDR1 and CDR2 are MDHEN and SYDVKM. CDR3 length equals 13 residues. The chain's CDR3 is CASSLGMTNEQFF. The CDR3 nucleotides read TGTGCCAGCAGCCTAGGGATGACAAATGAGCAGTTCTTC.

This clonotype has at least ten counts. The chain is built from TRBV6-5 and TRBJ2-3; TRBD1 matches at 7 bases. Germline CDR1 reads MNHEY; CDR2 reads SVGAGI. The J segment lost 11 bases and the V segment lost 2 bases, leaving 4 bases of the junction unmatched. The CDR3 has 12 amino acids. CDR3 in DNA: TGTGCCAGCAGTTACGCGACAGGGCGGCAGTATTTT. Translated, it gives CASSYATGRQYF.

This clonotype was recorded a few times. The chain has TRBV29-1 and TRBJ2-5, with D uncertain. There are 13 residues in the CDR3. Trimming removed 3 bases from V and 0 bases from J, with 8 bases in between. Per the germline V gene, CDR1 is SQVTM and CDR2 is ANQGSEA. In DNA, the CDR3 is TGCAGCGTTGAGGAAAGTCACCAAGAGACCCAGTACTTC. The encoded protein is CSVEESHQETQYF.

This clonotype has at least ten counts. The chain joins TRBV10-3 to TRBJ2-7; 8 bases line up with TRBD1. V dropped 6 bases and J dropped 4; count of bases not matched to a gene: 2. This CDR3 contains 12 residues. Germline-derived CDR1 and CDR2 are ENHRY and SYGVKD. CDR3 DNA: TGTGCCATCAGCAGGGGGCTTTACGAGCAGTACTTC. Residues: CAISRGLYEQYF.

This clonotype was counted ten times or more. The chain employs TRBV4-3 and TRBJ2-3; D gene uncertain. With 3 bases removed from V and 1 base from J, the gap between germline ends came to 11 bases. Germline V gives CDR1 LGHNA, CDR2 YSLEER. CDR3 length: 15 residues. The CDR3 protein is CASSHRHRGTDTQYF. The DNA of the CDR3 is TGCGCCAGCAGCCACCGACACCGAGGCACAGATACGCAGTATTTT.

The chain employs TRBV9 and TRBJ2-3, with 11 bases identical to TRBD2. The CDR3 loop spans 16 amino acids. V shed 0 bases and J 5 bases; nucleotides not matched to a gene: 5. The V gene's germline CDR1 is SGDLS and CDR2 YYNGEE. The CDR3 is CASSVALAGGRDTQYF. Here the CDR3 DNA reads TGTGCCAGCAGCGTAGCCCTAGCGGGGGGTCGAGATACGCAGTATTTT. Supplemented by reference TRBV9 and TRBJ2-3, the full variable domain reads DSGVTQTPKHLITATGQRVTLRCSPRSGDLSVYWYQQSLDQGLQFLIQYYNGEERAKGNILERFSAQQFPDLHSELNLSSLELGDSALYFCASSVALAGGRDTQYFGPGTRLTVL.

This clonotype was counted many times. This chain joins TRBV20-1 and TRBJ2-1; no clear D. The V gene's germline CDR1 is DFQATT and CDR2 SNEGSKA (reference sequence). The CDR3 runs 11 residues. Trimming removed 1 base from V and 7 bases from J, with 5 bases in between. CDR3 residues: CSARGKNEQFF. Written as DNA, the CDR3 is TGCAGTGCTAGAGGGAAAAATGAGCAGTTCTTC.

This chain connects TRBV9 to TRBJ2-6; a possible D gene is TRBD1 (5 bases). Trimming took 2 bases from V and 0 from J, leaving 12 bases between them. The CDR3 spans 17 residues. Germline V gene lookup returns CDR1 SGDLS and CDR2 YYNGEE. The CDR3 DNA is TGTGCCAGCAGCGTCCCAGGGTACAACTCTGGGGCCAACGTCCTGACTTTC. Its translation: CASSVPGYNSGANVLTF.

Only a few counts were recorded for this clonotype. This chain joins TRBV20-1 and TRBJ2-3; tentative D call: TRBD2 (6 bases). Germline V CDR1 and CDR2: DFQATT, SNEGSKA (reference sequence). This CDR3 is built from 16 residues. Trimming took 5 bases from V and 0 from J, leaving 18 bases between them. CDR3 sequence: CSASPVGGGSTDTQYF. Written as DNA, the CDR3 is TGCAGTGCTTCCCCTGTGGGTGGAGGGAGCACAGATACGCAGTATTTT.

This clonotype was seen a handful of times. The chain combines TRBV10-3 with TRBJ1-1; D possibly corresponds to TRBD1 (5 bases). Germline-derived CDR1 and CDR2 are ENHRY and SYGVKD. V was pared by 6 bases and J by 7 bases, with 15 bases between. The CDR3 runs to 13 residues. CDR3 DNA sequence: TGTGCCATCAGGCTAGGGGCAGGTGTTGAAGCTTTCTTT. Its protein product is CAIRLGAGVEAFF.

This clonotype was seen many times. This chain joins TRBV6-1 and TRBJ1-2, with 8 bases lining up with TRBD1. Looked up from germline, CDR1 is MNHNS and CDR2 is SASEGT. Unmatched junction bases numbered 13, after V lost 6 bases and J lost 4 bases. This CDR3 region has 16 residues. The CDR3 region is CASRGGTGASLYGYTF. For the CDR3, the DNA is TGTGCCAGCAGAGGAGGGACAGGCGCCTCTCTCTATGGCTACACCTTC.

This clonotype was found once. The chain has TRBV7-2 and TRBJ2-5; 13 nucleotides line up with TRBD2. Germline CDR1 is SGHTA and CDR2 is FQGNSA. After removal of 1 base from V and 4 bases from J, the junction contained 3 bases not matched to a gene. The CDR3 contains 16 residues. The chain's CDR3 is CASSLVGTSGAETQYF. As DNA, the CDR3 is TGTGCCAGCAGCTTAGTGGGGACTAGCGGGGCAGAGACCCAGTACTTC.

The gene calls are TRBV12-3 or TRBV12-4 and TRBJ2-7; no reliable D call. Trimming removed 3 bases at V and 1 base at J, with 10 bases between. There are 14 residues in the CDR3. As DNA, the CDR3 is TGTGCCAGCAGTTTTCGGCAGGAGTCCTACGAGCAGTACTTC. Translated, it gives CASSFRQESYEQYF.